This paragraph covers one TCR beta chain sequence. Its antigen is as yet unknown. Sequenced by immunoSEQ multiplex PCR; TCRdb stores in-frame clones only, minus some. The table shows roughly 160,000 clones, with approximately 90% occurring only once. The data are from a study of T cell responses to AZD1222 COVID-19 vaccine. Whole-study results and caveats: Among AZD1222 vaccinees, only six or seven were seropositive at baseline.

V gave up 5 bases and J gave up 4 bases, with 20 bases separating them. The germline gives CDR1 MDHEN, CDR2 SYDVKM. The CDR3 is 16 amino acids. Sequenced material: peripheral blood, taken on day 0 of MenACWY control vaccination. The receptor was isolated from an adult in good health. The chain couples TRBV28 to TRBJ1-2, with D uncertain. Here the CDR3 reads CASSPRLARRSYGYTF. CDR3 nucleotide sequence: TGTGCCAGCAGTCCCCGTTTGGCTAGGAGAAGCTATGGCTACACCTTC.